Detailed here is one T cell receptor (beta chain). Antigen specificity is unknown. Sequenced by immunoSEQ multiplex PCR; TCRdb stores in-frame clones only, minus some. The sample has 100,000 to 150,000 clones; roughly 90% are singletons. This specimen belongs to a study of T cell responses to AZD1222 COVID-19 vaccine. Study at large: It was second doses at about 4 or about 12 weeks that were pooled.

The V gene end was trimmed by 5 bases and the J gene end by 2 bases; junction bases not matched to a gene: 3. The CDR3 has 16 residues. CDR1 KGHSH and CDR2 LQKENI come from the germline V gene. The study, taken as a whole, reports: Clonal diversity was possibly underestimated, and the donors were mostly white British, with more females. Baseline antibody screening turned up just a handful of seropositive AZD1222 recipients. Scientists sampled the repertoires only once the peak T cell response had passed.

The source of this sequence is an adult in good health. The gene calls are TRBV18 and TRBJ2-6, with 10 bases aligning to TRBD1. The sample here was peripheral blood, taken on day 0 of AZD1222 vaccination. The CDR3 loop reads CASSTGQGPGANVLTF. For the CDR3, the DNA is TGTGCCAGCTCAACGGGACAGGGGCCTGGGGCCAACGTCCTGACTTTC.